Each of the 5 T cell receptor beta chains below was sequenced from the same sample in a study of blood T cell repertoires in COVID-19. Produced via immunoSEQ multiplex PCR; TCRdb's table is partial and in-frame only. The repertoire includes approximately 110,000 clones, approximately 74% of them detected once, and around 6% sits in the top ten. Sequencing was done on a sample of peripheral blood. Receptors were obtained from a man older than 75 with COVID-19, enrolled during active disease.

The CDR3 coding sequence is TGTGCCAGTAGTCCCCGGACAATCCAGGGGTATGGCTACACCTTC. Its translation: CASSPRTIQGYGYTF. The V call is TRBV19, the J call TRBJ1-2; tentatively, D is TRBD1 (6 bases). CDR1 is LNHDA, CDR2 SQIVND, per germline (reference sequence). This CDR3 region has 15 residues. V was trimmed by 5 bases and J by 5 bases, leaving 18 bases between them.

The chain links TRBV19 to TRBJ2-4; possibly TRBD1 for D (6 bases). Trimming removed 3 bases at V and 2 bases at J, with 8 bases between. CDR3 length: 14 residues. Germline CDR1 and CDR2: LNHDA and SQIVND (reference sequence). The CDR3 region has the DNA TGTGCCAGTAGTATGCAGGGGTCCAAAAACATTCAGTACTTC. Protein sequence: CASSMQGSKNIQYF.

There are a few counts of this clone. CDR3 residues: CASNLRGSGNQPQHF. DNA for the CDR3: TGTGCCAGCAATCTCAGGGGCAGCGGCAATCAGCCCCAGCATTTT. V is TRBV28 and J is TRBJ1-5; weak D call: TRBD1 (6 bases). The CDR3 is made up of 15 amino acids. The V gene's germline CDR1 is MDHEN and CDR2 SYDVKM. V was clipped by 7 bases and J by 2 bases, with 15 bases between them.

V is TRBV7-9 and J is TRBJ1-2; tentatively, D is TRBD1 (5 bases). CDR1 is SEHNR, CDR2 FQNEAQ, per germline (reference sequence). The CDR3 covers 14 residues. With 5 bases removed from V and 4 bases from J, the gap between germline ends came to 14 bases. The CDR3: CASSNVSGIYGYTF. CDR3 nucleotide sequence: TGTGCCAGCAGCAACGTGTCAGGGATCTATGGCTACACCTTC.

The CDR3 sequence is CASSQEMGQGAGYTF. The CDR3 DNA sequence: TGCGCCAGCAGCCAAGAAATGGGACAGGGGGCTGGCTACACCTTC. The V call is TRBV4-3, the J call TRBJ1-2; 12 bases map to TRBD1. V gave up 0 bases and J gave up 7 bases; unmatched junction bases: 3. The length of the CDR3 is 15 residues. Germline lookup yields CDR1 LGHNA and CDR2 YSLEER.